Only one count was recorded for the clone carrying this TCR beta chain. The ends were cut back, 6 bases at V and 2 bases at J, with 11 bases in the middle. The CDR3 contains 13 residues. The record originates from a study of blood T cell repertoires in COVID-19. Study at large: The United States, Italy and Spain were the sources of the acute and convalescent COVID-19 samples. PBMCs, B-cell-depleted T cells, or T cells provided the cDNA or gDNA that made up the material.

The protocol was immunoSEQ multiplex PCR, while the TCRdb copy is restricted to in-frame clones and leaves out a portion. The data contain more than 150,000 clones, around nine tenths of them singletons. The sequence derives from a woman in her seventies with COVID-19, enrolled during active disease. The sequencing sample was made of peripheral blood. This chain links TRBV12-3 or TRBV12-4 with TRBJ2-7; tentative D call: TRBD1 (5 bases). CDR3 residues: CASRYDSAYEQYF. In DNA form, the CDR3 reads TGTGCCAGCAGGTACGACAGCGCCTACGAGCAGTACTTC.